One sample yielded the 24 T cell receptor beta chains listed below, sequenced in a study of cytomegalovirus exposure and HLA in healthy donors. PCR was performed using 60 Vbeta and 13 Jbeta primers. TCRdb keeps only in-frame clones here, not all; method: immunoSEQ multiplex PCR. The data contain approximately 240,000 clones, 77% of them singletons. The sample comprised PBMCs. These receptors were collected from a woman aged 55-70 years in good health and CMV-seropositive.

This clone was detected once. The chain recombines TRBV5-1 with TRBJ1-1, with 10 bases fitting TRBD1. Unmatched junction bases numbered 6, after V lost 5 bases and J lost 5 bases. Germline CDR1 reads SGHRS; CDR2 reads YFSETQ. This CDR3 has 14 residues. CDR3 bases: TGCGCCAGCAGATGGACAGGGGGTGGAACTGAAGCTTTCTTT. Its translation is CASRWTGGGTEAFF.

The V call is TRBV4-1, the J call TRBJ2-7; 9 bases match TRBD1. J lost 5 bases, V lost 4 bases, and 21 bases had no gene match. Germline assignment: CDR1 MGHRA and CDR2 YSYEKL. The CDR3 runs to 19 residues. Here the CDR3 DNA reads TGCGCCAGCAGCCCGGCTCGTGGTACCGGGACAGGGCGATTCAACGAGCAGTACTTC. Amino acids: CASSPARGTGTGRFNEQYF.

As DNA, the CDR3 is TGTGCCAGCAGTGTAGGCGGAAGCACAGATACGCAGTATTTT. Residues: CASSVGGSTDTQYF. The chain links TRBV2 to TRBJ2-3, with D unclear. The V and J ends lost 4 bases and 0 bases respectively, with 8 bases between them. The CDR3 is 14 amino acids. Per germline, CDR1 SNHLY and CDR2 FYNNEI.

This clone has more than one count but fewer than ten. This same CDR3 is encoded by further DNA sequences in the sample. The chain links TRBV6-5 to TRBJ1-5, with D perhaps matching TRBD1 (5 bases). V was pared by 0 bases and J by 4 bases, with 7 bases between. The CDR3 totals 14 residues. The germline gives CDR1 MNHEY, CDR2 SVGAGI. CDR3 coding DNA: TGTGCCAGCAGTTACTCTAGGGGTAATCAGCCCCAGCATTTT. Translated, it gives CASSYSRGNQPQHF.

As concerns this clone: One end of the junction is discordant with germline, which a read error may explain. This specimen includes other DNA sequences encoding the same CDR3. V gene TRBV7-3 combines with J gene TRBJ1-4; 8 bases align to TRBD1. CDR1 SGHTA and CDR2 FQGTGA come from the germline V gene. This CDR3 has 14 amino acids. CDR3: CASSWDRSNEKLFF. The CDR3 DNA follows: TGTGCCAGTAGCTGGGACAGGAGTAATGAAAAACTGTTTTTT. Full variable domain (missing parts from reference TRBV7-3 and TRBJ1-4): GAGVSQTPSNKVTEKGKYVELRCDPISGHTALYWYRQSLGQGPEFLIYFQGTGAADDSGLPNDRFFAVRPEGSVSTLKIQRTERGDSAVYLCASSWDRSNEKLFFGSGTQLSVL.

This clone was recorded once. The chain uses TRBV6-6 and TRBJ1-2, with 8 bases lining up with TRBD1. The CDR3 is 14 residues long. J lost 7 bases, V lost 6 bases, and 10 bases had no gene match. Germline V gene data show CDR1 as MNHNY and CDR2 as SVGAGI (reference sequence). For the CDR3, the DNA is TGTGCCAGCAGACCCCAAGACAGGGGAATTGGCTACACCTTC. This codes for CASRPQDRGIGYTF.

This chain joins TRBV12-5 and TRBJ2-7; TRBD2 might be the D (5 bases). The CDR3 extends over 17 amino acids. V was cut by 0 bases and J by 3 bases, with 18 bases left in between. Germline V gene data show CDR1 as LGHNT and CDR2 as FRNRAP. DNA of the CDR3: TGTGCTAGTGGTTTGGTACTAGGAAGCGGCTACCTCTACGAGCAGTACTTC. Translating gives CASGLVLGSGYLYEQYF.

The table lists this clone with a count of one. The chain links TRBV5-1 to TRBJ2-7; 7 bases map to TRBD1. The V gene's germline CDR1 is SGHRS and CDR2 YFSETQ. This CDR3 has 14 residues. Trimming at V came to 4 bases and at J to 3 bases, leaving 7 bases not matched to a gene. This chain's CDR3 is CASSVGTAVYEQYF. Here the CDR3 DNA reads TGCGCCAGCAGCGTCGGGACAGCAGTCTACGAGCAGTACTTC.

The chain employs TRBV7-2 and TRBJ2-7; TRBD2 might be the D (5 bases). Germline V CDR1 and CDR2: SGHTA, FQGNSA. The CDR3 has 14 residues. Trimming removed 3 bases at V and 0 bases at J, with 9 bases between. CDR3 loop: CASSFTGSSYEQYF. The CDR3 DNA reads as TGTGCCAGCAGCTTCACGGGAAGCTCCTACGAGCAGTACTTC.

The rearrangement links TRBV29-1 to TRBJ2-7, with D possibly being TRBD1 (5 bases). This CDR3 is 12 amino acids long. Germline values: CDR1 SQVTM, CDR2 ANQGSEA. V was trimmed by 6 bases and J by 2 bases, leaving 11 bases between them. The CDR3 coding sequence is TGCAGCGTAGGACATTCGACCTACGAGCAGTACTTC. Translated: CSVGHSTYEQYF.

The chain couples TRBV6-5 to TRBJ1-1, with a possible D match to TRBD1 (6 bases). The V end lost 2 bases, the J end lost 2 bases, and 15 bases lay between the germline ends. The length of the CDR3 is 16 residues. Looked up from germline, CDR1 is MNHEY and CDR2 is SVGAGI. Here the CDR3 reads CASSYRAGAGNTEAFF. The CDR3 DNA is TGTGCCAGCAGTTACAGGGCGGGGGCGGGTAACACTGAAGCTTTCTTT.

V and J are TRBV7-9 and TRBJ2-3, with 8 bases lining up with TRBD2. CDR3 length: 14 residues. The junction had 6 bases not matched to a gene; V was cut back by 5 bases and J by 5 bases. CDR1 and CDR2 from the germline V gene are SEHNR and FQNEAQ (reference sequence). The CDR3 DNA follows: TGTGCCAGCAGCAAACGGGGGGGCCAAGATACGCAGTATTTT. The encoded protein is CASSKRGGQDTQYF.

V gene TRBV5-1 combines with J gene TRBJ2-1; tentatively, D is TRBD2 (7 bases). This CDR3 is built from 15 residues. The germline V and J ends were trimmed by 6 bases and 5 bases, with 18 bases remaining between them. Germline V gene data show CDR1 as SGHRS and CDR2 as YFSETQ. The CDR3 bases are TGCGCCAGCACCCCGGGGAGGGGGGGGCACAATGAGCAGTTCTTC. Its protein is CASTPGRGGHNEQFF.

The chain recombines TRBV6-1 with TRBJ1-2; D perhaps matches TRBD1 (5 bases). Germline V gene lookup returns CDR1 MNHNS and CDR2 SASEGT. CDR3 size: 13 residues. Trimming shortened V by 5 bases and J by 3 bases, and 10 bases separated the two germline ends. CDR3 nucleotide sequence: TGTGCCAGCAGTAGAGACAGTCACTATGGCTACACCTTC. Amino acid sequence: CASSRDSHYGYTF.

This rearrangement joins TRBV29-1 to TRBJ1-5; D remains unclear. V lost 1 base and J lost 7, with 11 bases in between. The germline CDR1 and CDR2 sequences are SQVTM and ANQGSEA. This CDR3 has 13 residues. CDR3 loop: CSVEVGGGQPQHF. The CDR3 bases are TGCAGCGTTGAAGTAGGCGGCGGACAGCCCCAGCATTTT. The whole variable domain, filled in from reference TRBV29-1 and TRBJ1-5, reads SAVISQKPSRDICQRGTSLTIQCQVDSQVTMMFWYRQQPGQSLTLIATANQGSEATYESGFVIDKFPISRPNLTFSTLTVSNMSPEDSSIYLCSVEVGGGQPQHFGDGTRLSIL.

V is TRBV19 and J is TRBJ1-1; the match to TRBD1 covers 8 bases. V was clipped by 3 bases and J by 4 bases; unmatched bases: 10. The CDR3 is 16 amino acids. Per germline, CDR1 LNHDA and CDR2 SQIVND (reference sequence). CDR3: CASSILQGDLRTEAFF. Here the CDR3 DNA reads TGTGCCAGTAGTATCCTACAGGGGGACTTGCGCACTGAAGCTTTCTTT.

The rearrangement links TRBV19 to TRBJ1-5; 9 bases are shared with TRBD1. V shed 3 bases and J 2 bases; nucleotides not matched to a gene: 5. This CDR3 is 16 amino acids long. The V gene's germline CDR1 is LNHDA and CDR2 SQIVND (reference sequence). CDR3 loop: CASSMYRGRGNQPQHF. For the CDR3, the DNA is TGTGCCAGTAGTATGTACAGGGGGCGAGGCAATCAGCCCCAGCATTTT.

Only one count was recorded for this clone. This sequence joins TRBV19 and TRBJ1-5, with D possibly matching TRBD1 (6 bases). The CDR3 is 15 amino acids. The V gene's germline CDR1 is LNHDA and CDR2 SQIVND (reference sequence). Trimming took 3 bases from V and 0 from J, leaving 9 bases between them. In DNA form, the CDR3 reads TGTGCCAGTAGTATGGACAGCAATAGCAATCAGCCCCAGCATTTT. It is translated as CASSMDSNSNQPQHF.

This chain uses TRBV28 with TRBJ2-1; D may be TRBD1 (6 bases). Per the germline V gene, CDR1 is MDHEN and CDR2 is SYDVKM. This CDR3 region has 17 residues. V gave up 2 bases and J gave up 1 base, with 15 bases separating them. The CDR3 bases are TGTGCCAGCAGTTTAGTTCAGGGGCGATCGTCCTACAATGAGCAGTTCTTC. This translates into CASSLVQGRSSYNEQFF.

J is TRBJ2-2 and V is TRBV5-1; the D gene is possibly TRBD2 (5 bases). V was trimmed by 3 bases and J by 4 bases, leaving 7 bases between them. Germline-derived CDR1 and CDR2 are SGHRS and YFSETQ. CDR3 size: 13 residues. The CDR3 DNA reads as TGCGCCAGCAGCTACAGCGGCACCGGGGAGCTGTTTTTT. Residues: CASSYSGTGELFF.

The V call is TRBV5-3, the J call TRBJ1-3; D possibly corresponds to TRBD1 (6 bases). TRBV5-3 is placed among ORFs of uncertain function. The CDR3 has 14 amino acids. The V end was cut by 6 bases, the J end by 1 base, with 11 bases between. The chain's CDR3 is CARKEQGSGNTIYF. CDR3 DNA sequence: TGTGCCAGAAAGGAACAGGGTTCTGGAAACACCATATATTTT.

V and J are TRBV6-1 and TRBJ1-6; D gene ambiguous. V lost 10 bases and J 5 bases, leaving 18 bases between the germline ends. From germline, CDR1 is MNHNS and CDR2 SASEGT. The length of the CDR3 is 15 residues. CDR3 sequence (DNA): TGTGCCACGGTCGGAGGCTCAGGCAATAATTCACCCCTCCACTTT. This translates into CATVGGSGNNSPLHF.

This clone was detected only once. This chain joins TRBV25-1 and TRBJ1-2; D is unresolved. The germline gives CDR1 MGHDK, CDR2 SYGVNS. The CDR3 is 14 residues long. Trimming cost V 4 bases and J 4 bases, with 13 bases left between them. The CDR3 DNA reads as TGTGCCAGCAGTGTTCTCGAACAGACCTATGGCTACACCTTC. As protein: CASSVLEQTYGYTF.

This chain joins TRBV5-4 and TRBJ2-3; 8 bases agree with TRBD2. The V gene end was trimmed by 6 bases and the J gene end by 3 bases; junction bases not matched to a gene: 9. CDR1 is SGHNT, CDR2 YYREEE, per germline (reference sequence). There are 15 residues in the CDR3. The CDR3 DNA sequence: TGTGCCAGCATGCCCCGCGGGGGGCCGACAGATACGCAGTATTTT. This gives the protein CASMPRGGPTDTQYF.